The T cell receptor (beta chain) described here comes from a study of cytomegalovirus exposure and HLA in healthy donors. Broader study findings: Specificity of three CMV-associated chains for CMV antigens was verified in vitro. Presence/absence results assume similar sequencing depth per donor, which may not hold.

On this clone: Its antigen is unidentified.

The primer mix had 60 Vbeta and 13 Jbeta primers. Generated by immunoSEQ multiplex PCR, the TCRdb table keeps only in-frame clones and is missing some. The table counts 87,000 or so clones; roughly 14% lies in the top ten. The CDR3 has 14 residues. The V gene's germline CDR1 is SGHAT and CDR2 FQNNGV. V was clipped by 4 bases and J by 7 bases, with 17 bases between them. Sequenced sample: PBMCs. This rearrangement joins TRBV11-2 to TRBJ2-7; D may be TRBD2 (6 bases). The source of this sequence is a man over 45 in good health and CMV-seropositive. CDR3 coding DNA: TGTGCCAGCAGCTCCCGGCGCAGGGCGGGAGAGCAGTACGTC. Residues: CASSSRRRAGEQYV.